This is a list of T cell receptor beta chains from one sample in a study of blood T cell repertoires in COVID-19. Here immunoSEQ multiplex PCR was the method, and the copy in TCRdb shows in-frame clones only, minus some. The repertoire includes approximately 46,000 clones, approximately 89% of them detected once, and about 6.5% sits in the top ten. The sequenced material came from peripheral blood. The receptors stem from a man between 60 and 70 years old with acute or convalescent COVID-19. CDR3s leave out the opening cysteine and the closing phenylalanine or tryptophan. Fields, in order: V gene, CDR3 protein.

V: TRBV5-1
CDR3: ASSLRTGTSINTQY

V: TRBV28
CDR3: ASSPGSFWTHVEAF

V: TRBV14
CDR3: ASSQDRNYGYT

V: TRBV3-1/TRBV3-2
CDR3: ASSQVPGLAGAPQETQY

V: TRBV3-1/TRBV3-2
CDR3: ASSQGWQGSNQPQH

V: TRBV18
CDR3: ASSPQGGPNEQY

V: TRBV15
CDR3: ATSRDGGQGSLETQY

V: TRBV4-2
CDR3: ASSPPRAASTDTQY

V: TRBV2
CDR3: ASNQDRGEQY

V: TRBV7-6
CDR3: ASSLSLPGEQY

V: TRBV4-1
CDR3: ASSQVILGEDTEAF

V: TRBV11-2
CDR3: ASSLEPGTGNTGELF

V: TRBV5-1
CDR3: ASSWETSRNTGELF

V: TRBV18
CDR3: ASSPPRTSGGTYEQY

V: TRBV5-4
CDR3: ASSLTVSGNTIY

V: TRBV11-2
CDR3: ASSWNRGLSSPLH

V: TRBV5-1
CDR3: ASSLAPGKTYNEQF

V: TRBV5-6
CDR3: ASSFWQGGQPQH

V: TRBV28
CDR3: ASSPGTGGGRPQH

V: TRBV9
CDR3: ASSPRTGSNEQY

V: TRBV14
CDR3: ASSLSYSTAGLRGYGYT

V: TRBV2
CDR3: ASSERQGSTDTQY

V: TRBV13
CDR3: ASSLKAGVNEQF

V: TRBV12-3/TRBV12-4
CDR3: ASSPSGGYGYT

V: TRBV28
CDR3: ASSLSGELF

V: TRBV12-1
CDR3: ASSFIGTGGLAGVADTQY

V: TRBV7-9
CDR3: ASSLQRETYEQY

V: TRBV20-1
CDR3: SADADYKQY

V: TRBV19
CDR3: ASSRDLRSAYEQY

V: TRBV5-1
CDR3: ASSLARARLAGNYNEQF

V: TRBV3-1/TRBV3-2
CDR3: ASSLRGMGEKLF

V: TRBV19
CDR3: ASSFQGENTEAF